This T cell receptor beta chain was obtained from a study of beta chain features in type 1 diabetes. Study at large: Cell yields, gender and age were comparable in patients and healthy donors. The study, taken as a whole, reports: It was among patients, rather than healthy donors, that naive, central memory and Treg TCRB repertoires appeared more similar. Significant though moderate, a shortening of TCRB CDR3s appeared in all four CD4+ subsets of Type 1 diabetes patients.

About this clone itself: Antigen: not known.

Since all of the isolated RNA was reverse transcribed, expressed TCRB transcripts were what got sequenced. Some 3.3 million reads per sample on average were obtained from naive, central memory and regulatory T cell samples. TCRdb keeps only in-frame clones here, not all; method: immunoSEQ multiplex PCR. Found here are about 660,000 clones, over 11% of them singletons; the top ten hold around 0.04%. The V end was cut by 5 bases, the J end by 1 base, with 14 bases between. CDR3 length: 15 residues. Germline CDR1 is SGHDN and CDR2 is FVKESK. The sequence was collected from a man aged 18 to 29 with type 1 diabetes. This chain uses TRBV14 with TRBJ1-2; D may be TRBD1 (6 bases). Specimen: naive CD4+ T cells from blood. CDR3 coding DNA: TGTGCCAGCAGCTTTAAGGACAGCCTTAACTATGGCTACACCTTC. Protein: CASSFKDSLNYGYTF.